Described below is a single T cell receptor (beta chain) sequence and its context. Antigen unknown. Preparation of the bulk TCR libraries relied on previously described methods and listed TCR primers. MiXCR, applied by TCRdb to the PCR reads, yields one record per CDR3 protein. The data hold approximately 590,000 distinct CDR3 sequences, with 25% observed a single time. Each library that profiled naive CD8 cells came from about 20,000 to 1,000,000 sorted cells with 10%, 30% or 50% RNA. These data are taken from a study of molecular identifiers for immune sequencing clone quantification. Turning to the study itself: Naive CD8 RNA (around 20,000 or 99,000 cells) was divided into five aliquots, with four sequenced. Study findings and constraints: Sharing of a barcode by identical TCR molecules could cause highly expanded clone sizes to be underestimated.

Material: naive CD8+ T cells from blood, with Jurkat cell RNA spiked in. Subset of the sample: FACS-sorted CD8+CD4-CCR7+CD45RA+ naive T cells. The sequence was collected from a human donor in good health. Some libraries in this study had Jurkat cell RNA spiked in.

CDR3 nucleotides: TGTGCCAGCAGTAAAACCGTGGGTCTAGCGGTCTACGAGCAGTACTTC. It translates to CASSKTVGLAVYEQYF. This rearrangement joins TRBV6-1 to TRBJ2-7; TRBD2 agrees at 7 bases. This CDR3 has 16 residues. Germline CDR1 MNHNS, CDR2 SASEGT. V shed 5 bases, J shed 3 bases, and the junction held 13 bases outside the gene matches.